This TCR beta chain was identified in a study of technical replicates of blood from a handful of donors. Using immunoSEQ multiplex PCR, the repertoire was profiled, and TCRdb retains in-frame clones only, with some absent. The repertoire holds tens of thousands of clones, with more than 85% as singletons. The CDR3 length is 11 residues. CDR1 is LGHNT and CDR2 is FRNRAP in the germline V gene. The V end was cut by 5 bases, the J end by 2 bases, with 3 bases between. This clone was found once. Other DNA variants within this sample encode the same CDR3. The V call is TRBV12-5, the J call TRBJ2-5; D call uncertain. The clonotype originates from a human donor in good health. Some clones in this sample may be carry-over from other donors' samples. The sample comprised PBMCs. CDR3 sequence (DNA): TGTGCTAGTGGTCAACAAGAGACCCAGTACTTC. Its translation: CASGQQETQYF.